This T cell receptor beta chain is drawn from a study of T cell repertoires in cytomegalovirus infection. About the study: TCR beta signatures that were public indicated CMV infection and matching HLA type.

General study points: The study identified carriers of CMV plus the relevant HLA from cumulative public TCR beta family frequency. Predominance within the ex vivo response was attributable to HLA-C-restricted CMV-specific TCR beta clonotypes.

A note on this clonotype: No antigen is known for it.

Looked up from germline, CDR1 is SEHNR and CDR2 is FQNEAQ (reference sequence). V was cut by 3 bases and J by 7 bases, with 18 bases left in between. The CDR3 is made up of 16 amino acids. TCRdb used MiXCR to reprocess the reads, holding one entry per CDR3 protein. The data hold hundreds of thousands of distinct CDR3 sequences, with roughly a quarter observed a single time. This sequence originates from a human donor in good health (CMV status not recorded). Some clones in this sample may be carry-over from other donors' samples. Sequencing used CD8+ T cells from PBMCs. This chain uses TRBV7-9 with TRBJ1-4; TRBD1 might be the D (6 bases). DNA of the CDR3: TGTGCCAGCAGCTTGGCCGCACAGGGTTCGGGTGAAAAACTGTTTTTT. Translating gives CASSLAAQGSGEKLFF.